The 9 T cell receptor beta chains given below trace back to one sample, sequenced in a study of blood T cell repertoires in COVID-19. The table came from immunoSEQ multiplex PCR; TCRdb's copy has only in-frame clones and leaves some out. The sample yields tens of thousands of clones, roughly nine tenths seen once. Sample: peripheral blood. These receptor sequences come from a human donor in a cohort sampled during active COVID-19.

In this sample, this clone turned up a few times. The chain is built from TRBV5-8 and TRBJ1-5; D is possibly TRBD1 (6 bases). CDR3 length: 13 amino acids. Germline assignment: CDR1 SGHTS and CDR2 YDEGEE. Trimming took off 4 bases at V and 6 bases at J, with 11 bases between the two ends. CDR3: CASSRTGSQPQHF. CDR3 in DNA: TGTGCCAGCAGCCGTACAGGGAGTCAGCCCCAGCATTTT.

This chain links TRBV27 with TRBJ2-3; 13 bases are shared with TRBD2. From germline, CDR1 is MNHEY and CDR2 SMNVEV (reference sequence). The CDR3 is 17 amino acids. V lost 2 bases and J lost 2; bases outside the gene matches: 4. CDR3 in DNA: TGTGCCAGCAGTTTAGAACTAGCGGGAGGGCCCACAGATACGCAGTATTTT. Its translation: CASSLELAGGPTDTQYF.

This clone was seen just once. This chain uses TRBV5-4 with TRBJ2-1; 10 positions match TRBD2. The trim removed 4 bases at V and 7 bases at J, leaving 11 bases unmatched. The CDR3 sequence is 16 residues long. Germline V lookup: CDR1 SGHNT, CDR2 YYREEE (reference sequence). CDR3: CASSHLAGEGKNEQFF. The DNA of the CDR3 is TGTGCCAGCAGCCATCTAGCGGGAGAAGGAAAGAATGAGCAGTTCTTC. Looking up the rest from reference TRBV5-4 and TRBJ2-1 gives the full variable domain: ETGVTQSPTHLIKTRGQQVTLRCSSQSGHNTVSWYQQALGQGPQFIFQYYREEENGRGNFPPRFSGLQFPNYSSELNVNALELDDSALYLCASSHLAGEGKNEQFFGPGTRLTVL.

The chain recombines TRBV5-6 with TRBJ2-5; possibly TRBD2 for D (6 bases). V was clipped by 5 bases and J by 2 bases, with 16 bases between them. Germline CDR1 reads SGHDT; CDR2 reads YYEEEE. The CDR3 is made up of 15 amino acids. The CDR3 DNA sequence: TGTGCCAGCAGTTCCGGACTACTTCTTCAAGAGACCCAGTACTTC. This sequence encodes CASSSGLLLQETQYF.

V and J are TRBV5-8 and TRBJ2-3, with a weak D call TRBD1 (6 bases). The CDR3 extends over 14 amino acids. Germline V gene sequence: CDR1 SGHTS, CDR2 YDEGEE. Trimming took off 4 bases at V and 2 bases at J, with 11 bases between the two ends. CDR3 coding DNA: TGTGCCAGCAGCAAGACAGGTCCCACAGATACGCAGTATTTT. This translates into CASSKTGPTDTQYF.

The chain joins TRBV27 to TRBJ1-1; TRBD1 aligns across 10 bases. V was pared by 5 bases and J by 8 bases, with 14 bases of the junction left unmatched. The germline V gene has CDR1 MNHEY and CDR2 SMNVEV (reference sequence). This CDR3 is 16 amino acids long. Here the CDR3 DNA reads TGTGCCAGCAGTCTGGGGATAGACAGGGGGCGCACCGAAGCTTTCTTT. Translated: CASSLGIDRGRTEAFF.

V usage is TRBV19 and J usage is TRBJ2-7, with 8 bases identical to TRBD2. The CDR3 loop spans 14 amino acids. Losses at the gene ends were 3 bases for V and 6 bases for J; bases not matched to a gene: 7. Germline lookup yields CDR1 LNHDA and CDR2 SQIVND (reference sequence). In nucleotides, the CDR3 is TGTGCCAGTAGTATCCCCGGGAGGGCAGGCGAGCAGTACTTC. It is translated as CASSIPGRAGEQYF.

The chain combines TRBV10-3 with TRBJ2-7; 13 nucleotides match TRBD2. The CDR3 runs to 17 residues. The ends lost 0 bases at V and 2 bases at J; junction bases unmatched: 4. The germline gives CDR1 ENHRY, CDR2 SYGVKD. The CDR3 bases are TGTGCCATCAGTGAGTCGGGACTAGCGGGGCCAACCTACGAGCAGTACTTC. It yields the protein CAISESGLAGPTYEQYF.

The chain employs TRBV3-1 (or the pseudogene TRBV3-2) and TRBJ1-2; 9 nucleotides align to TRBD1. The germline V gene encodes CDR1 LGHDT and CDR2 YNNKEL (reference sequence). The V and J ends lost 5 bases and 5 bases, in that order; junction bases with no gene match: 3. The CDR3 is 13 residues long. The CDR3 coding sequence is TGTGCCAGCAGCACCGGACAGGGGTATGGCTACACCTTC. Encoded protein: CASSTGQGYGYTF.